The rows below give T cell receptor beta chains drawn from one sample of a study of T-cell reconstitution after alpha-beta-depleted transplantation in children. TCRdb passed the PCR reads through MiXCR, listing each CDR3 protein once. The repertoire has about 640,000 distinct CDR3 sequences, around 16% of them found once; the top ten carry 1.1%. This material consisted of PBMCs from the stem cell graft donor, taken from the stem cell graft. The receptor set was obtained from a human donor who donated a stem cell graft to a child with acute myeloid leukemia. Each CDR3 is given with its conserved first and last residue. A D gene is named only where the DNA matches it firmly. The listing skips clone size in some rows; elsewhere it reads once, few, many or a size class.

TRBV5-1	TRBJ2-7	14	few	NA	TGCGCCAGCAGCTGGAACGCGGATCCCTACGAGCAGTACTTC	CASSWNADPYEQYF
TRBV20-1	TRBJ1-2	17	few	TRBD1	TGCAGTGCAGGGGATATGGCGGGACAGGGGGTCGACTATGGCTACACCTTC	CSAGDMAGQGVDYGYTF
TRBV20-1	TRBJ2-2	13	many	NA	TGCAGTGCTAGGGGGGTGGCCACCGGGGAGCTGTTTTTT	CSARGVATGELFF
TRBV29-1	TRBJ1-1	13	NA	NA	TGCAGCGCCCGACAGAATATGAACACTGAAGCTTTCTTT	CSARQNMNTEAFF
TRBV12-3/TRBV12-4	TRBJ1-6	15	NA	NA	TGTGCCAGCCGAAGACCAGGGTCCGGGAATTCACCCCTCCACTTT	CASRRPGSGNSPLHF
TRBV7-9	TRBJ2-3	14	NA	TRBD2	TGTGCCAGCAGCAGCTGGACTAGCGGTCGGGGGCAGTATTTT	CASSSWTSGRGQYF
TRBV29-1	TRBJ2-1	14	many	TRBD2	TGCAGCGTTACTAGCGGGGGGGACTACAATGAGCAGTTCTTC	CSVTSGGDYNEQFF
TRBV28	TRBJ2-1	14	few	TRBD2	TGTGCCAGCTTCACTAGCGGGGGACCCAATGAGCAGTTCTTC	CASFTSGGPNEQFF
TRBV20-1	TRBJ2-3	14	many	TRBD2	TGCAGTGCTTGCCTAGCGGGGGGCACAGATACGCAGTATTTT	CSACLAGGTDTQYF
TRBV6-5	TRBJ1-4	15	many	NA	TGTGCCAGCAGTTACTCGGTCAGCGGAGGCGAAAAACTGTTTTTT	CASSYSVSGGEKLFF
TRBV29-1	TRBJ1-1	12	many	TRBD1	TGCAGCTTTTATGGGACAGGGGGCGAAGCTTTCTTT	CSFYGTGGEAFF
TRBV12-3/TRBV12-4	TRBJ2-1	14	NA	TRBD2	TGTGCCAGCAGCCTTAGCGGGGTCCACAATGAGCAGTTCTTC	CASSLSGVHNEQFF
TRBV10-3	TRBJ1-2	12	many	NA	TGTGCCATCAGTGGTCAGGGCTATGGCTACACCTTC	CAISGQGYGYTF
TRBV7-6	TRBJ2-1	15	many	TRBD2	TGTGCCAGCAGCTGGACTAGCCAGGGAGACAATGAGCAGTTCTTC	CASSWTSQGDNEQFF
TRBV7-9	TRBJ2-7	15	NA	NA	TGTGCCAGCAGCCGTCTAGCATCGTCCGGGGAGGAGCAGTACTTC	CASSRLASSGEEQYF
TRBV29-1	TRBJ2-3	11	NA	NA	TGCAGCGTTGTAAAGGGGGATACGCAGTATTTT	CSVVKGDTQYF
TRBV5-1	TRBJ1-6	13	NA	NA	TGCGCCAGCAGCTCCCTAGCCGATTCACCCCTCCACTTT	CASSSLADSPLHF
TRBV12-3/TRBV12-4	TRBJ2-7	12	few	TRBD2	TGTGCCAGCACCGCGGGGGGATCCGAGCAGTACTTC	CASTAGGSEQYF
TRBV9	TRBJ1-2	14	NA	NA	TGTGCCAGCAGCGTGGGCAGCCAGTCATATGGCTACACCTTC	CASSVGSQSYGYTF
TRBV7-9	TRBJ1-5	15	few	TRBD1	TGTGCCAGCAGCGCGGAGACAGGGGCCGGGCAGCCCCAGCATTTT	CASSAETGAGQPQHF
TRBV5-1	TRBJ2-3	14	NA	TRBD1	TGCGCCAGCAGCTGGACAGGGGCGGCAGATACGCAGTATTTT	CASSWTGAADTQYF
TRBV6-5	TRBJ2-1	13	many	NA	TGTGCCAGCAGCCCAGGGGGGTACAATGAGCAGTTCTTC	CASSPGGYNEQFF
TRBV7-2	TRBJ1-6	15	many	NA	TGTGCCAGCAGCTCCTACAGGCGTCGAGATTCACCCCTCCACTTT	CASSSYRRRDSPLHF
TRBV20-1	TRBJ2-4	13	NA	NA	TGCAGTGCTAGAGGGCCCCCTAAAAACATTCAGTACTTC	CSARGPPKNIQYF